These 19 T cell receptor beta chains share one sample of origin, sequenced in a study of radiation and T cells in renal cell carcinoma. Data came from immunoSEQ multiplex PCR; TCRdb stores just in-frame clones and leaves some out. The sample yields approximately 12,000 clones, 60% to 75% seen once. Treatment of the sample: treatment-naive control, cytoreductive nephrectomy. The material sequenced was tumor tissue, taken from a patient whose treatment was nephrectomy without radiotherapy. The receptors originated from an elderly woman with renal cell carcinoma.

As DNA, the CDR3 is TGTGCCAGCAGCGCCCAAGGATCGGGGGTAAATTCACCCCTCCACTTT. Protein product: CASSAQGSGVNSPLHF. The chain employs TRBV9 and TRBJ1-6, with D possibly TRBD1 on 5 matching bases. V lost 3 bases and J lost 7, with 17 bases in between. In germline, CDR1 is SGDLS, CDR2 YYNGEE. The CDR3 runs 16 residues. The complete variable domain, with remaining parts taken from reference TRBV9 and TRBJ1-6, reads DSGVTQTPKHLITATGQRVTLRCSPRSGDLSVYWYQQSLDQGLQFLIQYYNGEERAKGNILERFSAQQFPDLHSELNLSSLELGDSALYFCASSAQGSGVNSPLHFGNGTRLTVT.

This chain joins TRBV7-2 and TRBJ1-3; no definite D call. The CDR3 loop spans 15 amino acids. The germline CDR1 and CDR2 sequences are SGHTA and FQGNSA. The V and J ends lost 1 base and 0 bases respectively, with 7 bases between them. The CDR3 DNA sequence: TGTGCCAGCAGCTTAGACGGGAACTCTGGAAACACCATATATTTT. Amino acid sequence: CASSLDGNSGNTIYF.

The chain recombines TRBV28 with TRBJ2-3, with D hard to call. Trimming took off 3 bases at V and 1 base at J, with 8 bases between the two ends. The V gene's germline CDR1 is MDHEN and CDR2 SYDVKM. CDR3 length: 14 amino acids. As DNA, the CDR3 is TGTGCCAGCAGTTTTTTGAGCGGCACAGATACGCAGTATTTT. Protein product: CASSFLSGTDTQYF.

This sequence joins TRBV9 and TRBJ1-1; 9 bases align to TRBD1. V shed 4 bases, J shed 0 bases, and the junction held 4 bases outside the gene matches. Germline V lookup: CDR1 SGDLS, CDR2 YYNGEE. The CDR3 has 15 residues. In nucleotides, the CDR3 is TGTGCCAGCAGCCCCCGGACAGGGGTGAACACTGAAGCTTTCTTT. It codes for CASSPRTGVNTEAFF.

This clone was seen a few times. J is TRBJ2-7 and V is TRBV5-6, with D maybe TRBD2 (5 bases). The germline V and J ends were trimmed by 0 bases and 13 bases, with 14 bases remaining between them. The CDR3 is 12 amino acids. Germline V CDR1 and CDR2: SGHDT, YYEEEE. In nucleotides, the CDR3 is TGTGCCAGCAGCTTGGGTGGGAGAGCCGATTACGTC. It encodes CASSLGGRADYV.

The gene calls are TRBV28 and TRBJ1-6, with TRBD1 as a possible D gene (5 bases). V was pared by 4 bases and J by 7 bases, with 11 bases between. Per the germline V gene, CDR1 is MDHEN and CDR2 is SYDVKM. The CDR3 has 14 amino acids. The DNA for the CDR3 is TGTGCCAGCAGTTCAGCGGGACCAAATTCACCCCTCCACTTT. This codes for CASSSAGPNSPLHF.

This clone showed up just a few times. V gene TRBV19 combines with J gene TRBJ1-1, with D perhaps matching TRBD1 (6 bases). CDR1 and CDR2 (germline): LNHDA, SQIVND (reference sequence). There are 13 residues in the CDR3. Trimming took 7 bases from V and 5 from J, leaving 14 bases between them. The CDR3 region is CASTKEGGTEAFF. CDR3 DNA sequence: TGTGCCAGTACCAAGGAGGGGGGGACTGAAGCTTTCTTT.

This clone was seen a few times. V and J are TRBV19 and TRBJ1-2, with 7 nucleotides matching TRBD1. The V segment lost 3 bases and the J segment 7 bases; nucleotides outside the gene matches: 8. The CDR3 totals 14 residues. Germline V gene data show CDR1 as LNHDA and CDR2 as SQIVND (reference sequence). In nucleotides, the CDR3 is TGTGCCAGTAGTATTGACAGGGCTCGCGGTGGCTACACCTTC. Translating gives CASSIDRARGGYTF.

The chain combines TRBV5-1 with TRBJ2-5; TRBD2 matches 10 bases. V was clipped by 0 bases and J by 2 bases; unmatched bases: 4. The CDR3 spans 16 residues. The germline CDR1 and CDR2 sequences are SGHRS and YFSETQ. The CDR3 protein is CASSLVASGGQETQYF. The CDR3 DNA follows: TGCGCCAGCAGCTTGGTGGCTAGCGGGGGACAAGAGACCCAGTACTTC.

This chain connects TRBV6-5 to TRBJ2-3; D is unclear. Germline-derived CDR1 and CDR2 are MNHEY and SVGAGI. V lost 4 bases to trimming and J lost 1 base, with 6 bases between them. This CDR3 comprises 13 residues. CDR3 in amino acids: CASSWLGTDTQYF. The CDR3 DNA reads TGTGCCAGCAGTTGGTTGGGCACAGATACGCAGTATTTT.

The chain links TRBV7-4 to TRBJ2-7, with 7 bases lining up with TRBD1. V dropped 4 bases and J dropped 0; count of bases not matched to a gene: 3. The CDR3 covers 14 residues. Germline values: CDR1 SGHVT, CDR2 SQSDAQ. CDR3 protein: CASSSRQGSYEQYV. CDR3 DNA sequence: TGTGCCAGCAGCTCACGACAGGGCTCCTACGAGCAGTACGTC.

The DNA for the CDR3 is TGTGCCAGCAGCTATGGCGGGGGATTTCAAGAGACCCAGTACTTC. Protein product: CASSYGGGFQETQYF. J is TRBJ2-5 and V is TRBV9; TRBD2 agrees at 7 bases. The J segment lost 2 bases and the V segment lost 4 bases, leaving 8 bases of the junction unmatched. This CDR3 contains 15 residues. CDR1 and CDR2 (germline): SGDLS, YYNGEE.

V usage is TRBV7-9 and J usage is TRBJ2-7; 7 bases are shared with TRBD1. The length of the CDR3 is 14 residues. Germline CDR1 SEHNR, CDR2 FQNEAQ (reference sequence). Unmatched junction bases numbered 7, after V lost 4 bases and J lost 4 bases. CDR3 coding DNA: TGTGCCAGCAGCTCCGAGGACAGGTCTTACGAGCAGTACTTC. It encodes CASSSEDRSYEQYF.

This clone was observed a few times. The V and J genes are TRBV27 and TRBJ1-2; no clear D. The CDR3 is 15 amino acids. The germline V and J ends were trimmed by 0 bases and 6 bases, with 14 bases remaining between them. In germline, CDR1 is MNHEY, CDR2 SMNVEV (reference sequence). The CDR3 protein is CASSLSRGFRDGYTF. The CDR3 coding sequence is TGTGCCAGCAGTTTATCAAGAGGATTTAGGGATGGCTACACCTTC.

This clone was counted once. V and J are TRBV6-5 and TRBJ1-1, with 7 bases matching TRBD1. The CDR3 loop spans 15 amino acids. Germline loops: CDR1 MNHEY, CDR2 SVGAGI. With 6 bases clipped from V and 1 base from J, the junction kept 8 bases outside the gene matches. The CDR3 nucleotides are TGTGCCAGCAGAAGCCGACGACAGGGGAACACTGAAGCTTTCTTT. Protein product: CASRSRRQGNTEAFF.

CDR3 loop: CASSLERGAYNEQFF. CDR3 coding DNA: TGTGCCAGCAGCTTAGAGCGGGGGGCATACAATGAGCAGTTCTTC. The chain links TRBV7-9 to TRBJ2-1; 9 bases are shared with TRBD2. Germline V gene data show CDR1 as SEHNR and CDR2 as FQNEAQ (reference sequence). The CDR3 covers 15 residues. V shed 1 base and J 4 bases; nucleotides not matched to a gene: 2.

The V gene is TRBV7-6, the J gene TRBJ1-4; D is uncertain. The CDR3 runs to 15 residues. Trimming removed 4 bases from V and 1 base from J, with 10 bases in between. The V gene's germline CDR1 is SGHVS and CDR2 FNYEAQ. CDR3 DNA sequence: TGTGCCAGCAGCTCGTCAGTCCAAACTAATGAAAAACTGTTTTTT. It specifies CASSSSVQTNEKLFF.

This clone was recorded only once. The same CDR3 can be traced to other DNA sequences in this sample. J is TRBJ1-2 and V is TRBV25-1, with TRBD1 matching over 7 bases. The junction had 7 bases not matched to a gene; V was cut back by 4 bases and J by 5 bases. The CDR3 totals 14 residues. The germline CDR1 and CDR2 sequences are MGHDK and SYGVNS. The CDR3 sequence is CASSGGEGAYGYTF. The CDR3 DNA follows: TGTGCCAGCAGTGGAGGAGAGGGGGCTTATGGCTACACCTTC.

In this sample, this clone is medium-sized. The rearrangement joins TRBV6-5 to TRBJ1-5; D is ambiguous. Germline V lookup: CDR1 MNHEY, CDR2 SVGAGI. The CDR3 length is 12 residues. V shed 3 bases and J shed 11 bases, with 11 bases lying between them. The CDR3 loop is CASSYDGRAQHF. The CDR3, as DNA: TGTGCCAGCAGTTATGACGGTAGGGCCCAGCATTTT.